Listed here are 29 T cell receptor beta chains from one sample, sequenced in a study of T cells in Graves' hyperthyroidism and ophthalmopathy. Authors of the study amplified TCR beta CDR3 regions from RNA transcripts. TCR CDR3 regions were first amplified by RT-PCR with HTBI primers. In TCRdb, the multiplex PCR reads were re-called with MiXCR into one record per CDR3 protein. Found here are about 540,000 distinct CDR3 sequences, 46% of them singletons; the top ten hold just over 8%. The sequencing input was peripheral blood or thyroid tissue (not recorded which). The receptors derive from a woman aged 18-29 years with Graves' hyperthyroidism.

Turning to this clonotype: Being one base from a much bigger clone, this may be a read error. The rearrangement joins TRBV15 to TRBJ1-5, with a tentative D call TRBD1 (5 bases). CDR3 length: 13 residues. V was cut by 5 bases and J by 5 bases, with 10 bases left in between. Per the germline V gene, CDR1 is LNHNV and CDR2 is YYDKDF (reference sequence). CDR3 loop: CATSQGSHQPQHF. Written as DNA, the CDR3 is TGTGCCACCAGCCAGGGCAGCCATCAGCCCCAGCATTTT.

The chain uses TRBV7-6 and TRBJ1-3; D ambiguous. In germline, CDR1 is SGHVS, CDR2 FNYEAQ. V lost 2 bases and J 3 bases, leaving 14 bases between the germline ends. CDR3 size: 16 residues. CDR3 in amino acids: CASSLSMHRFGNTIYF. Here the CDR3 DNA reads TGTGCCAGCAGCTTAAGTATGCACCGCTTTGGAAACACCATATATTTT.

This clonotype was seen a handful of times. V is TRBV2 and J is TRBJ2-7; unclear D gene. The V gene lost 6 bases and the J gene lost 2 bases, with 14 bases spanning the gap. The germline V gene has CDR1 SNHLY and CDR2 FYNNEI. This CDR3 comprises 14 residues. CDR3 amino acids: CASRESRAPYEQYF. The CDR3 region has the DNA TGTGCCAGCAGAGAAAGTAGGGCTCCCTACGAGCAGTACTTC.

The gene calls are TRBV2 and TRBJ1-2; 7 nucleotides align to TRBD1. This CDR3 has 13 amino acids. The J segment lost 3 bases and the V segment lost 8 bases, leaving 6 bases of the junction unmatched. Germline CDR1 reads SNHLY; CDR2 reads FYNNEI. CDR3 nucleotide sequence: TGTGCCAGCGTTCCCGGGACAGACTATGGCTACACCTTC. It is translated as CASVPGTDYGYTF.

This clonotype was observed a handful of times. A much larger clone differs from this one at a single base, so this may be a read error. V gene TRBV10-3 combines with J gene TRBJ2-7; 11 nucleotides align to TRBD2. There are 13 residues in the CDR3. V shed 6 bases and J 5 bases; nucleotides not matched to a gene: 3. CDR1 ENHRY and CDR2 SYGVKD come from the germline V gene. The CDR3 spells CAIRLAGVNEQYF. CDR3 DNA sequence: TGTGCCATCAGACTAGCGGGAGTCAACGAGCAGTACTTC.

This clonotype has a count of ten or more. CDR3 nucleotide sequence: TGTGCCAGCAGTGAATGGGGGACAGGGTTTGAAAAACTGTTTTTT. It translates to CASSEWGTGFEKLFF. V usage is TRBV25-1 and J usage is TRBJ1-4; 9 bases are shared with TRBD1. Germline V gene data show CDR1 as MGHDK and CDR2 as SYGVNS. V lost 1 base to trimming and J lost 7 bases; unmatched junction nucleotides: 4. CDR3 length: 15 amino acids.

This clonotype was observed many times. The chain links TRBV20-1 to TRBJ1-5; 7 bases are a match to TRBD1. This CDR3 is 13 amino acids long. V lost 5 bases and J lost 3; bases outside the gene matches: 4. Germline CDR1 and CDR2: DFQATT and SNEGSKA (reference sequence). The chain's CDR3 is CSASGQPNQPQHF. The CDR3 bases are TGCAGTGCTTCGGGACAGCCCAATCAGCCCCAGCATTTT.

The chain couples TRBV20-1 to TRBJ2-5, with D possibly being TRBD1 (6 bases). The V and J ends lost 5 bases and 0 bases respectively, with 10 bases between them. Germline V gene data show CDR1 as DFQATT and CDR2 as SNEGSKA (reference sequence). This CDR3 spans 13 amino acids. The CDR3 is CSAGQGYQETQYF. The DNA of the CDR3 is TGCAGTGCTGGTCAGGGGTACCAAGAGACCCAGTACTTC.

This clonotype has a handful of counts. The chain is built from TRBV20-1 and TRBJ2-7, with 8 bases aligning to TRBD2. The germline gives CDR1 DFQATT, CDR2 SNEGSKA (reference sequence). The CDR3 consists of 13 residues. The V gene end was trimmed by 4 bases and the J gene end by 0 bases; junction bases not matched to a gene: 2. CDR3 DNA sequence: TGCAGTGCTAAAAGCGGGAGCTCCTACGAGCAGTACTTC. This codes for CSAKSGSSYEQYF.

The chain joins TRBV29-1 to TRBJ1-5, with 8 bases fitting TRBD1. CDR1 SQVTM and CDR2 ANQGSEA come from the germline V gene. The CDR3 runs to 12 residues. The CDR3 DNA sequence: TGCAGTAACGACAGGGGCTTGCGGCCCCAGCATTTT. Translation: CSNDRGLRPQHF.

The V and J genes are TRBV9 and TRBJ1-2; 7 bases are a match to TRBD1. The junction had 4 bases not matched to a gene; V was cut back by 0 bases and J by 5 bases. The CDR3 totals 14 residues. The germline CDR1 and CDR2 sequences are SGDLS and YYNGEE. The CDR3 region is CASSVDGQVYGYTF. Written as DNA, the CDR3 is TGTGCCAGCAGCGTAGACGGACAGGTGTATGGCTACACCTTC. The full variable domain, with the rest looked up from reference TRBV9 and TRBJ1-2, is DSGVTQTPKHLITATGQRVTLRCSPRSGDLSVYWYQQSLDQGLQFLIQYYNGEERAKGNILERFSAQQFPDLHSELNLSSLELGDSALYFCASSVDGQVYGYTFGSGTRLTVV.

The CDR3 DNA follows: TGTGCCAGCAGGGGGAGGGGACAGGGGGCCTGCGAGCAGTACTTC. Translating it yields CASRGRGQGACEQYF. The V and J genes are TRBV10-3 and TRBJ2-7, with 12 bases aligning to TRBD1. The CDR3 spans 15 residues. The trim removed 10 bases at V and 6 bases at J, leaving 13 bases unmatched. The germline V gene has CDR1 ENHRY and CDR2 SYGVKD.

The V gene is TRBV7-3, the J gene TRBJ1-1, with D possibly TRBD1 on 6 matching bases. Trimming took 10 bases from V and 4 from J, leaving 13 bases between them. CDR3 length: 12 residues. CDR1 and CDR2 from the germline V gene are SGHTA and FQGTGA. The CDR3, as DNA: TGTGCCACAGGGGTCAGGGTCACTGAAGCTTTCTTT. Protein product: CATGVRVTEAFF.

The rearrangement links TRBV12-5 to TRBJ1-2; no clear D gene. Germline V CDR1 and CDR2: LGHNT, FRNRAP. The CDR3 covers 15 residues. The CDR3 is CASSFSGLANYGYTF. CDR3 nucleotides: TGTGCCAGCAGTTTTTCGGGGTTGGCTAACTATGGCTACACCTTC. Supplemented by reference TRBV12-5 and TRBJ1-2, the full variable domain reads DARVTQTPRHKVTEMGQEVTMRCQPILGHNTVFWYRQTMMQGLELLAYFRNRAPLDDSGMPKDRFSAEMPDATLATLKIQPSEPRDSAVYFCASSFSGLANYGYTFGSGTRLTVV.

The chain has TRBV2 and TRBJ1-1; TRBD1 matches at 8 bases. Germline CDR1 reads SNHLY; CDR2 reads FYNNEI. Trimming took 4 bases from V and 2 from J; bases not matched to a gene: 9. This CDR3 has 16 amino acids. For the CDR3, the DNA is TGTGCCAGCAGTGCTCCTCAGGACAGGGAAAACACTGAAGCTTTCTTT. Its protein is CASSAPQDRENTEAFF.

This clonotype was picked up many times. The chain has TRBV7-9 and TRBJ1-1; D is unclear. Per the germline V gene, CDR1 is SEHNR and CDR2 is FQNEAQ (reference sequence). The CDR3 spans 15 residues. The V end was cut by 3 bases, the J end by 0 bases, with 11 bases between. The CDR3 bases are TGTGCCAGCAGCTTGTCGTTTCGGCTGAACACTGAAGCTTTCTTT. Its translation: CASSLSFRLNTEAFF.

To note about this clonotype: The junction and the germline gene differ at one end; a read error may be behind it. The chain couples TRBV7-9 to TRBJ1-3; a weak D match, TRBD1 (6 bases). The CDR3 has 9 residues. Germline V gene lookup returns CDR1 SEHNR and CDR2 FQNEAQ (reference sequence). This CDR3 is CASSSGAGF. Here the CDR3 DNA reads TGTGCCAGCAGTTCAGGGGCCGGTTTT.

Details on this clonotype: The CDR3 carries no conserved terminal phenylalanine or tryptophan, so it likely arises from a read error. The chain combines TRBV29-1 with TRBJ1-1; D perhaps matches TRBD1 (6 bases). The V end was cut by 7 bases, the J end by 5 bases, with 17 bases between. The germline V gene has CDR1 SQVTM and CDR2 ANQGSEA. This CDR3 has 13 residues. In nucleotides, the CDR3 is TGCAGCGCCCTGGACCAAGGGGGGACTGAAGCTTTCCTT. It translates to CSALDQGGTEAFL.

V and J are TRBV14 and TRBJ2-6; TRBD1 matches 12 bases. Germline CDR1 SGHDN, CDR2 FVKESK. This CDR3 contains 18 residues. V was clipped by 6 bases and J by 1 base; unmatched bases: 7. Here the CDR3 DNA reads TGTGCCAGCAGTGTCCGGGACAGGGGGCAATCTGGGGCCAACGTCCTGACTTTC. This translates into CASSVRDRGQSGANVLTF. Full variable domain (rest looked up from reference TRBV14 and TRBJ2-6): EAGVTQFPSHSVIEKGQTVTLRCDPISGHDNLYWYRRVMGKEIKFLLHFVKESKQDESGMPNNRFLAERTGGTYSTLKVQPAELEDSGVYFCASSVRDRGQSGANVLTFGAGSRLTVL.

This clonotype was counted a few times. CDR3 sequence reads: CASSLDPDRANTIYF. The CDR3 DNA follows: TGTGCCAGCAGCTTAGACCCGGACAGGGCAAACACCATATATTTT. The chain carries TRBV7-8 and TRBJ1-3; 8 bases agree with TRBD1. V trimming: 1 base; J trimming: 6 bases; junction bases outside the gene matches: 5. Germline V gene lookup returns CDR1 SGHVS and CDR2 FQNEAQ. CDR3 size: 15 residues.

This sequence joins TRBV2 and TRBJ1-1, with D possibly matching TRBD1 (6 bases). The CDR3 is 16 amino acids. The V end was cut by 6 bases, the J end by 1 base, with 18 bases between. CDR1 SNHLY and CDR2 FYNNEI come from the germline V gene. CDR3 DNA: TGTGCCAGCAGCTACCGTACAGGGAAAGGGAACACTGAAGCTTTCTTT. Protein sequence: CASSYRTGKGNTEAFF.

The CDR3 loop is CASSVAPSLGEKLFF. The CDR3, as DNA: TGTGCCAGCAGCGTAGCTCCAAGCCTGGGGGAAAAACTGTTTTTT. This sequence joins TRBV9 and TRBJ1-4, with D hard to call. Germline V gene data show CDR1 as SGDLS and CDR2 as YYNGEE. The CDR3 contains 15 residues. V was pared by 0 bases and J by 8 bases, with 14 bases between.

This clonotype has just a few counts. V and J are TRBV7-2 and TRBJ2-2; the D gene could be TRBD1 or TRBD2 (5 bases each). The V end lost 1 base, the J end lost 7 bases, and 10 bases lay between the germline ends. The germline CDR1 and CDR2 sequences are SGHTA and FQGNSA. The CDR3 contains 14 residues. Written as DNA, the CDR3 is TGTGCCAGCAGCTTAGATGGGGACGGCGGGGAGCTGTTTTTT. It encodes CASSLDGDGGELFF.

Turning to this clonotype: A single base separates this from a much larger clone, so it may be a read error. The DNA is left out, because the CDR3 cannot be placed on it with certainty; the CDR3 is given as TCRdb lists it. The chain combines TRBV7-2 with TRBJ1-2; the D segment call TRBD1 is taken from the table without a DNA check. The CDR3 contains 15 residues when both ends are counted. CDR1 and CDR2 from the germline V gene are SGHTA and FQGNSA. CDR3 sequence reads: CACSVEGTDNYGYTF.

This clonotype was found many times. The rearrangement joins TRBV10-3 to TRBJ1-3; D not certain. This CDR3 region has 15 residues. The V end lost 3 bases, the J end lost 0 bases, and 9 bases lay between the germline ends. Germline V gene sequence: CDR1 ENHRY, CDR2 SYGVKD. The CDR3 DNA sequence: TGTGCCATCAGTGATTTGAGCAGCTCTGGAAACACCATATATTTT. Translating gives CAISDLSSSGNTIYF.

As for this clonotype: A read error may account for a junction end that differs from germline. The chain uses TRBV10-3 and TRBJ1-5; D uncertain. The CDR3 has 14 amino acids. Germline values: CDR1 ENHRY, CDR2 SYGVKD. In DNA, the CDR3 is TGTGCCAGCAGTTACCCCAGACTCAATCAGCCCCAGCATTTT. It yields the protein CASSYPRLNQPQHF.

This clonotype has a count of ten or more. The chain is built from TRBV5-1 and TRBJ1-5; weak D call: TRBD1 (6 bases). V dropped 5 bases and J dropped 3 bases, with 15 bases sitting between them. The CDR3 has 15 amino acids. CDR1 and CDR2 from the germline V gene are SGHRS and YFSETQ. Written as DNA, the CDR3 is TGCGCCAGCAGTTTAACAGGGAATCCCAATCAGCCCCAGCATTTT. This translates into CASSLTGNPNQPQHF.

The chain uses TRBV7-9 and TRBJ1-1; maybe TRBD1 (6 bases). Trimming stripped 8 bases from V and 3 bases from J, with 16 bases between. The CDR3 is 14 amino acids. Looked up from germline, CDR1 is SEHNR and CDR2 is FQNEAQ (reference sequence). The CDR3 coding sequence is TGTGCCAGCGGAAAACAGGGCTGGGACACTGAAGCTTTCTTT. This encodes CASGKQGWDTEAFF.

V usage is TRBV2 and J usage is TRBJ2-5; D is unclear. The CDR3 runs 14 residues. Per the germline V gene, CDR1 is SNHLY and CDR2 is FYNNEI. Trimming removed 8 bases from V and 5 bases from J, with 18 bases in between. DNA of the CDR3: TGTGCCAGCGGGTTCCCCAAGTCTCTGGAGACCCAGTACTTC. This translates into CASGFPKSLETQYF.